This T cell receptor beta chain was sequenced for a study of early T cells in non-severe SARS-CoV-2 infection. Study information: Investigators sequenced bulk RNA drawn from unsorted whole blood, and chains remained unpaired. Findings and caveats of the study: VDJdb matching, biased toward anti-spike CD8 responses, missed private and CD4 specificities.

This clonotype turned up a few times. What it recognizes is unknown. Germline values: CDR1 DFQATT, CDR2 SNEGSKA (reference sequence). This CDR3 comprises 15 residues. Deletions cut 5 bases from V and 5 bases from J, with 21 bases between. Individual cDNA molecules carried attached unique molecular identifiers. MiXCR, applied by TCRdb to the 5' RACE reads, yields one record per CDR3 protein. The sample carries more than 50,000 distinct CDR3 sequences, 9.5% to 15% recorded once. This clonotype was sampled from an adult who was a healthcare worker with PCR-confirmed SARS-CoV-2 infection or an uninfected control (not recorded which). This rearrangement joins TRBV20-1 to TRBJ1-1; possible D gene TRBD1, 5 bases. Sequencing used whole blood. The CDR3 loop is CSARNSVNRRTEAFF. The CDR3, as DNA: TGCAGTGCTCGAAATTCAGTGAACAGGAGGACTGAAGCTTTCTTT.